This T cell receptor (beta chain) was sequenced in a study of cytomegalovirus exposure and HLA in healthy donors. Whole-study findings and limits: CMV serostatus was the sole immune exposure data available.

The germline gives CDR1 ENHRY, CDR2 SYGVKD. Unmatched junction bases numbered 12, after V lost 10 bases and J lost 4 bases. The CDR3 consists of 15 residues. Healthy bone marrow donors supplied every sample. PCR amplification relied on 60 Vbeta primers (plus 13 Jbeta primers). Some clones are missing from TCRdb's copy, which holds only in-frame ones; the method was immunoSEQ multiplex PCR. The sample lists 150,000 or so clones, 80% seen once, with roughly 9.7% in the top ten. With regard to this clone: What it binds is unknown.

The sample consisted of PBMCs. This receptor was obtained from a man aged 18 to 35 in good health and CMV-seropositive. This chain connects TRBV10-3 to TRBJ1-2; 10 nucleotides align to TRBD1. Written as DNA, the CDR3 is TGTGCCACCGGGGGGACAGGGGAGGGGTCCTATGGCTACACCTTC. Amino acids: CATGGTGEGSYGYTF.